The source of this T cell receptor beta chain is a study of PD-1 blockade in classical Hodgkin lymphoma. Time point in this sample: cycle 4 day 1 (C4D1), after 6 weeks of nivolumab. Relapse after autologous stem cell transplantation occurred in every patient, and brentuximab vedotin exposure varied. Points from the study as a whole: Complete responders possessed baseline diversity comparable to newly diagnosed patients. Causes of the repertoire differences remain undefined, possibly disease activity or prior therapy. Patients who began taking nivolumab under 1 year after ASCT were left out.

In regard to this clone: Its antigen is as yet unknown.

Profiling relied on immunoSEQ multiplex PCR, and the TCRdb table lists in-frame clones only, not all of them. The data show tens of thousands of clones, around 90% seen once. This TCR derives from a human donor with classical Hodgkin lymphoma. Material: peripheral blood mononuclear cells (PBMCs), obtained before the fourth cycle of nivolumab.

CDR3 in amino acids: CASSRGLAGFYEQYF. The CDR3 coding sequence is TGTGCCAGCAGCCGAGGACTAGCGGGATTCTACGAGCAGTACTTC. The chain couples TRBV7-6 to TRBJ2-7; 12 bases are a match to TRBD2. Germline V lookup: CDR1 SGHVS, CDR2 FNYEAQ. With 5 bases clipped from V and 3 bases from J, the junction kept 5 bases outside the gene matches. This CDR3 region has 15 residues.